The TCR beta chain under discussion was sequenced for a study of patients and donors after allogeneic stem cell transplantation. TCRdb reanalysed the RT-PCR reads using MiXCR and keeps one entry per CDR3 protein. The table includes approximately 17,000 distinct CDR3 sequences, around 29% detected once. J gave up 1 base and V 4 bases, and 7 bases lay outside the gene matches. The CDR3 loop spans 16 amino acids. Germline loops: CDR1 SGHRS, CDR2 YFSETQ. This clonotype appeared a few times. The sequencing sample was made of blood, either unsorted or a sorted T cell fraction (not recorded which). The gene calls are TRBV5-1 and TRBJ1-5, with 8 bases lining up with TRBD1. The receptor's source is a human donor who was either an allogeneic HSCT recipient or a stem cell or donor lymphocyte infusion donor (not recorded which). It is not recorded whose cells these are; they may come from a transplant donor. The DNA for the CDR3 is TGCGCCAGCAGCCCTAATGGACAGGGAAGCAATCAGCCCCAGCATTTT. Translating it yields CASSPNGQGSNQPQHF.